This T cell receptor beta chain was profiled in a study of blood T cell repertoires in COVID-19 (dated by TCRdb to 2020 to 2022). Background on the whole study: The collaborator samples originated in the United States, Italy and Spain and spanned the acute and convalescent phases of COVID-19. The material from the prospective study consisted of cDNA or gDNA derived from T cells, B-cell-depleted T cells, or PBMCs. The dataset comprised deeply sampled blood TCRbeta repertoires from subjects exposed to, actively infected with, or recovered from COVID-19. The repertoires were released in a freely available public database intended as a resource for research on the immune response to SARS-CoV-2. Samples came from the ongoing ImmuneRACE study (first 160 participants) plus 1,254 subjects from 6 global collaborators. A de-identified subject ID, COVID-19 status, age in years and sex were almost always included in the sample metadata. Where HLA class I and class II types were available, the types were taken from metadata supplied by the sample provider, not from assay-based typing.

On this clone: It has no known antigen specificity. Per-nucleotide qualities are absent, and no much larger clonotype sits a single base away.

The germline V gene (reference sequence) yields SGHAT for CDR1 and FQDESV for CDR2. The germline ends are 13 bases apart after V is trimmed by 1 base and J by 7 bases. Inclusive of the bounding cysteine and phenylalanine, the CDR3 is 14 residues long. Only the CDR3 DNA is retained, 42 bases long and in frame from the first base. Collaborating institutions collected whole blood in K2EDTA tubes following their own protocols. For TCRbeta analysis, collaborator samples were shipped as frozen whole blood, as isolated PBMCs, or as DNA extracted from either sample type. The full study reports these points: Clinical and demographic metadata were provided uncurated, with the amount varying by source and participant.

The immunoSEQ Assay, a bias-controlled multiplex PCR, was used to amplify TCRbeta CDR3 regions from genomic DNA. As for how the authors treated the data: Nucleated cell counts per sample were estimated from amplification of reference gene primers within the assay. Sequence reads were collapsed and filtered to measure the absolute abundance of every unique TCRbeta CDR3 rearrangement. For each sample, productive Simpson clonality was calculated as the square root of Simpson's diversity index over productive rearrangements. Held by TCRdb, this immuneACCESS table contains in-frame sequences only and omits some clones. Under half of the omission traces to an unresolved V gene where checked; the cause of the rest is unknown. V and J calls and clone size are those listed in that table; D and trimming were worked out from the DNA. The sample yields tens of thousands of clones; around 93% were counted once. Jointly, the top ten make up less than 3.5% of the sample.

The sequence is built from TRBV11-1 and TRBJ2-5; a weak D assignment points to TRBD2 (6 bases agree). The sample taken for sequencing was peripheral blood. The TCR was taken from a man between 65 and 85 years old with active COVID-19. Here is the DNA: TGTGCCAGCAGCTTAGGAGGGGACTGGGCGACCCAGTACTTC. This codes for CASSLGGDWATQYF.